This TCR beta chain is drawn from a study of cytomegalovirus exposure and HLA in healthy donors. At the level of the study: Clustering assigned 81% of the approximately 400 genotyped donors to the Caucasian-associated ancestry cluster.

PCR was performed using 60 Vbeta and 13 Jbeta primers. In the study's own analysis: In a later analysis, 80 million or so unique TCR beta chains included roughly 11 million shared by two or more donors. TCRdb keeps only in-frame clones here, not all; method: immunoSEQ multiplex PCR. The V and J calls and clone size come from that table; D and trimming were worked out from the DNA. This sample has 160,000 or so clones; roughly 80% occur once, and the top ten carry approximately 1.9%. This CDR3 contains 14 residues. Germline-derived CDR1 and CDR2 are SGHDT and YYEEEE. Trimming took off 4 bases at V and 5 bases at J, with 12 bases between the two ends.

Sample: PBMCs. The clonotype originates from a man between 18 and 29 years old in good health and CMV-seronegative. This sequence joins TRBV5-6 and TRBJ2-2; D is unclear. CDR3 region: CASSRKTGTGELFF. As DNA, the CDR3 is TGTGCCAGCAGCCGAAAGACGGGTACCGGGGAGCTGTTTTTT.